One sample yielded the 27 T cell receptor beta chains listed below, sequenced in a study of blood T cell repertoires in COVID-19. Sequencing was performed with immunoSEQ multiplex PCR; in TCRdb, only in-frame clones are kept and a portion is missing. The sample lists about 480,000 clones, around nine tenths occurring once. Sequencing input: PBMCs or T cells enriched from blood (not recorded which). The receptor set was obtained from a woman between 40 and 50 years old who had recovered from COVID-19.

This chain connects TRBV7-6 to TRBJ1-4; 7 positions match TRBD1. J was trimmed by 8 bases and V by 5 bases; bases with no gene match: 8. There are 14 residues in the CDR3. Per germline, CDR1 SGHVS and CDR2 FNYEAQ. The DNA for the CDR3 is TGTGCCAGCAGCGATGATGTGGACAGGGAAAAACTGTTTTTT. As protein: CASSDDVDREKLFF.

For the CDR3, the DNA is TGTGCCAGCAGCCGGGGACAGAGAGATTACCAAGAGACCCAGTACTTC. Residues: CASSRGQRDYQETQYF. The V call is TRBV27, the J call TRBJ2-5; 7 bases match TRBD1. The CDR3 has 16 residues. The V segment lost 6 bases and the J segment 0 bases; nucleotides outside the gene matches: 10. Per the germline V gene, CDR1 is MNHEY and CDR2 is SMNVEV (reference sequence).

A few counts support this clone. The rearrangement links TRBV19 to TRBJ1-5, with 10 bases lining up with TRBD1. CDR1 and CDR2 (germline): LNHDA, SQIVND (reference sequence). J lost 9 bases, V lost 3 bases, and 11 bases had no gene match. The CDR3 has 16 residues. CDR3 nucleotide sequence: TGTGCCAGTAGTATCCAATTGACAGGGGGCGGCTGGCCCCAGCATTTT. Amino acid sequence: CASSIQLTGGGWPQHF.

This CDR3 is CASSVGQGISDEQFF. Written as DNA, the CDR3 is TGTGCCAGCAGCGTAGGACAGGGGATCAGCGATGAGCAGTTCTTC. V and J are TRBV9 and TRBJ2-1; 8 positions match TRBD1. This CDR3 is 15 amino acids long. Germline CDR1 and CDR2: SGDLS and YYNGEE. V shed 0 bases and J 8 bases; nucleotides not matched to a gene: 7.

This rearrangement joins TRBV19 to TRBJ2-3, with 12 bases that match TRBD1. Germline trimming cut 9 bases from V and 2 bases from J; bases unmatched to any gene: 12. Germline V gene sequence: CDR1 LNHDA, CDR2 SQIVND (reference sequence). This CDR3 has 17 residues. CDR3 residues: CASTGQGANRPTDTQYF. The CDR3 DNA sequence: TGTGCCAGCACGGGACAGGGGGCGAATAGGCCCACAGATACGCAGTATTTT.

V gene TRBV5-8 combines with J gene TRBJ1-1; 7 nucleotides line up with TRBD1. V was pared by 4 bases and J by 11 bases, with 14 bases of the junction left unmatched. The CDR3 extends over 14 amino acids. From germline, CDR1 is SGHTS and CDR2 YDEGEE. The CDR3 sequence: CASSPYSGDSQAFF. CDR3 nucleotide sequence: TGTGCCAGCAGCCCGTACTCTGGGGACAGTCAGGCTTTCTTT.

In DNA form, the CDR3 reads TGTGCCAGCTCACCAGAGACAGGGACTAACTATGGCTACACCTTC. Translation gives CASSPETGTNYGYTF. The J gene is TRBJ1-2, the V gene TRBV18; 7 bases line up with TRBD1. The CDR3 is 15 amino acids. Germline assignment: CDR1 KGHSH and CDR2 LQKENI. Trimming removed 2 bases from V and 0 bases from J; junction bases left unmatched: 3.

J is TRBJ1-4 and V is TRBV5-1; D is perhaps TRBD1 (6 bases). The CDR3 has 14 amino acids. The V end was cut by 4 bases, the J end by 5 bases, with 12 bases between. CDR1 and CDR2 (germline): SGHRS, YFSETQ. In nucleotides, the CDR3 is TGCGCCAGCAGCCCCCAGGGGCCGAATGAAAAACTGTTTTTT. It yields the protein CASSPQGPNEKLFF.

This clone has only one observation. The chain uses TRBV12-3 or TRBV12-4 and TRBJ2-1; maybe TRBD2 (5 bases). V shed 6 bases and J shed 13 bases, with 16 bases lying between them. The length of the CDR3 is 12 residues. The CDR3 loop is CASSLTTLSQFF. The CDR3 bases are TGTGCCAGCAGCCTGACTACCTTGAGTCAGTTCTTC.

This rearrangement joins TRBV12-5 to TRBJ1-1, with 9 bases that match TRBD1. The CDR3 runs 13 residues. V gave up 5 bases and J gave up 11 bases; unmatched junction bases: 9. Germline V gene data show CDR1 as LGHNT and CDR2 as FRNRAP. The DNA for the CDR3 is TGTGCTAGTGGTATTCTCGGGACAGGGCGGGCTTTCTTT. This encodes CASGILGTGRAFF.

The chain employs TRBV7-8 and TRBJ2-1, with D tentatively TRBD1 (6 bases). Between the trimmed V and J ends, which lost 3 bases and 7 bases, there was a span of 13 bases. Germline V gene data show CDR1 as SGHVS and CDR2 as FQNEAQ. CDR3 size: 14 residues. CDR3 sequence reads: CASSFAPDRNEQFF. The DNA for the CDR3 is TGTGCCAGCAGCTTCGCTCCAGACAGGAATGAGCAGTTCTTC.

This chain uses TRBV27 with TRBJ2-1, with 9 bases identical to TRBD1. The germline V gene encodes CDR1 MNHEY and CDR2 SMNVEV (reference sequence). This CDR3 contains 20 residues. Losses at the gene ends were 5 bases for V and 6 bases for J; bases not matched to a gene: 23. The CDR3 DNA is TGTGCCAGCAGTAACGGACAGGGGACTACCGGACTAGTTAGGGGCAATGAGCAGTTCTTC. It yields the protein CASSNGQGTTGLVRGNEQFF.

The chain has TRBV6-4 and TRBJ2-3, with 7 bases aligning to TRBD1. CDR1 and CDR2 (germline): MRHNA, SNTAGT. The CDR3 runs 14 residues. Germline trimming cut 6 bases from V and 2 bases from J; bases unmatched to any gene: 5. CDR3 loop: CASRRQGSTDTQYF. Written as DNA, the CDR3 is TGTGCCAGCAGGAGACAGGGATCCACAGATACGCAGTATTTT.

This clone was counted between two and nine times. This chain connects TRBV11-2 to TRBJ2-5; a possible D gene is TRBD1 (7 bases). Germline lookup yields CDR1 SGHAT and CDR2 FQNNGV. This CDR3 is 13 amino acids long. The V gene lost 1 base and the J gene lost 7 bases, with 10 bases spanning the gap. The CDR3 DNA is TGTGCCAGCAGCTTAGGGCAGGGGGGGACCCAGTACTTC. Encoded protein: CASSLGQGGTQYF.

The rearrangement uses TRBV6-5 and TRBJ2-7, with 9 bases that match TRBD1. The CDR3 sequence is 14 residues long. V dropped 4 bases and J dropped 5; count of bases not matched to a gene: 6. Germline assignment: CDR1 MNHEY and CDR2 SVGAGI. CDR3: CASSLITGGDEQYF. As DNA, the CDR3 is TGTGCCAGCAGTTTAATAACAGGGGGCGACGAGCAGTACTTC.

The rearrangement links TRBV7-6 to TRBJ1-1; TRBD1 matches 8 bases. Germline-derived CDR1 and CDR2 are SGHVS and FNYEAQ. The CDR3 is made up of 16 amino acids. With 1 base clipped from V and 4 bases from J, the junction kept 8 bases outside the gene matches. The CDR3 region has the DNA TGTGCCAGCAGCTTAGGACAGGGGATAGGCTCCACTGAAGCTTTCTTT. Its translation is CASSLGQGIGSTEAFF. Full variable domain (rest looked up from reference TRBV7-6 and TRBJ1-1): GAGVSQSPRYKVTKRGQDVALRCDPISGHVSLYWYRQALGQGPEFLTYFNYEAQQDKSGLPNDRFSAERPEGSISTLTIQRTEQRDSAMYRCASSLGQGIGSTEAFFGQGTRLTVV.

The rearrangement uses TRBV19 and TRBJ1-3; TRBD1 is a possible D gene (5 bases). The CDR3 extends over 16 amino acids. V lost 7 bases, J lost 0 bases, and 16 bases lay in between. CDR1 is LNHDA, CDR2 SQIVND, per germline (reference sequence). The CDR3 DNA sequence: TGTGCCAGTACCCCCTTTCGCGGGGGCTCTGGAAACACCATATATTTT. It is translated as CASTPFRGGSGNTIYF.

The chain uses TRBV13 and TRBJ1-6; 8 positions match TRBD1. After removal of 2 bases from V and 7 bases from J, the junction contained 7 bases not matched to a gene. The CDR3 consists of 16 residues. In germline, CDR1 is PRHDT, CDR2 FYEKMQ (reference sequence). CDR3: CASSLQQGASNSPLHF. CDR3 bases: TGTGCCAGCAGCTTACAGCAGGGGGCAAGCAATTCACCCCTCCACTTT. Full variable domain (rest looked up from reference TRBV13 and TRBJ1-6): AAGVIQSPRHLIKEKRETATLKCYPIPRHDTVYWYQQGPGQDPQFLISFYEKMQSDKGSIPDRFSAQQFSDYHSELNMSSLELGDSALYFCASSLQQGASNSPLHFGNGTRLTVT.

This clone was counted a single time. The chain joins TRBV27 to TRBJ2-2; 10 nucleotides match TRBD2. V lost 2 bases, J lost 4 bases, and 4 bases stayed unmatched. Germline values: CDR1 MNHEY, CDR2 SMNVEV (reference sequence). The CDR3 length is 16 residues. The CDR3 DNA reads as TGTGCCAGCAGTTTACTAGCGGGAGTAATCACCGGGGAGCTGTTTTTT. Encoded protein: CASSLLAGVITGELFF.

The V gene is TRBV19, the J gene TRBJ1-2, with TRBD1 matching 10 bases. Germline V gives CDR1 LNHDA, CDR2 SQIVND (reference sequence). The J segment lost 5 bases and the V segment lost 7 bases, leaving 7 bases of the junction unmatched. The CDR3 consists of 14 residues. The CDR3 here is CASTPRTGGYGYTF. Here the CDR3 DNA reads TGTGCCAGTACCCCGCGGACAGGGGGATATGGCTACACCTTC.

This clone was picked up a small number of times. This rearrangement joins TRBV5-8 to TRBJ1-5; a possible D gene is TRBD1 (6 bases). The ends were cut back, 6 bases at V and 0 bases at J, with 13 bases in the middle. CDR1 SGHTS and CDR2 YDEGEE come from the germline V gene. CDR3 length: 15 residues. The CDR3, as DNA: TGTGCCAGCACCTTCCAACAGGGTAGCAATCAGCCCCAGCATTTT. Translated, it gives CASTFQQGSNQPQHF. The entire variable domain, with the rest obtained from reference TRBV5-8 and TRBJ1-5, is as follows: EAGVTQSPTHLIKTRGQQATLRCSPISGHTSVYWYQQALGLGLQFLLWYDEGEERNRGNFPPRFSGRQFPNYSSELNVNALELEDSALYLCASTFQQGSNQPQHFGDGTRLSIL.

This chain joins TRBV6-2 or TRBV6-3 and TRBJ1-1, with 8 bases aligning to TRBD1. J was trimmed by 1 base and V by 0 bases; bases with no gene match: 7. The germline CDR1 and CDR2 sequences are MNHEY and SVGEGT. The CDR3 covers 17 residues. The CDR3 loop reads CASSYSKAGTGNTEAFF. In nucleotides, the CDR3 is TGTGCCAGCAGTTACTCCAAAGCCGGGACAGGGAACACTGAAGCTTTCTTT.

V usage is TRBV7-8 and J usage is TRBJ2-1; 12 bases line up with TRBD2. The germline V gene has CDR1 SGHVS and CDR2 FQNEAQ. V shed 5 bases, J shed 8 bases, and the junction held 13 bases outside the gene matches. The CDR3 extends over 17 amino acids. The CDR3 DNA follows: TGTGCCAGCAGCAGTCGCGTGACTAGCGGGAGTGTCCATGAGCAGTTCTTC. Amino acid sequence: CASSSRVTSGSVHEQFF.

To note about this clone: Other DNA sequences in this specimen translate into the identical CDR3. The chain links TRBV6-5 to TRBJ1-1, with TRBD1 identical over 7 bases. The CDR3 runs 13 residues. V shed 5 bases and J 3 bases; nucleotides not matched to a gene: 3. Germline V gene lookup returns CDR1 MNHEY and CDR2 SVGAGI. The CDR3 here is CASSRQGYTEAFF. The CDR3 DNA reads TGTGCCAGCAGTCGACAGGGTTACACTGAAGCTTTCTTT.

This chain links TRBV14 with TRBJ2-1, with a tentative D call TRBD2 (6 bases). Trimming shortened V by 1 base and J by 8 bases, and 15 bases separated the two germline ends. The germline gives CDR1 SGHDN, CDR2 FVKESK. This CDR3 comprises 15 residues. CDR3 protein: CASSQVSGGVDEQFF. The CDR3 bases are TGTGCCAGCAGCCAAGTTTCCGGGGGAGTAGATGAGCAGTTCTTC.

The chain joins TRBV15 to TRBJ1-4; D unclear. The CDR3 has 16 amino acids. Germline V lookup: CDR1 LNHNV, CDR2 YYDKDF (reference sequence). Trimming shortened V by 1 base and J by 9 bases, and 18 bases separated the two germline ends. CDR3 in DNA: TGTGCCACCAGCAGAGGCGAAAATCGAGTCGGTCAAAAACTGTTTTTT. Encoded protein: CATSRGENRVGQKLFF.

The rearrangement uses TRBV11-2 and TRBJ1-5; TRBD1 might be the D (5 bases). Germline V CDR1 and CDR2: SGHAT, FQNNGV. The V end was cut by 0 bases, the J end by 2 bases, with 11 bases between. This CDR3 has 16 amino acids. CDR3 region: CASSLDGRVGNQPQHF. Written as DNA, the CDR3 is TGTGCCAGCAGCTTAGATGGCAGGGTAGGCAATCAGCCCCAGCATTTT.